This record looks at one T cell receptor beta chain sequence and its context. V lost 2 bases, J lost 0 bases, and 10 bases lay in between. The V gene's germline CDR1 is SGHVS and CDR2 FQNEAQ. CDR3 length: 15 amino acids. These data come from a study of blood T cell repertoires in COVID-19. Across the whole study: Spain, Italy and the United States supplied samples that represented acute and convalescent COVID-19. Sample material is recorded as cDNA or gDNA derived from T cells, B-cell-depleted T cells, or PBMCs.

In the authors' methods: Amplification with reference gene primers provided the estimates of nucleated cell counts. The protocol was immunoSEQ multiplex PCR, while the TCRdb copy is restricted to in-frame clones and leaves out a portion. V and J calls plus clone size are reproduced from that table; the DNA served to infer D and trimming. The top ten hold approximately 2.9% of the sample, which has around 170,000 clones, 80% to 90% seen once. The chain employs TRBV7-8 and TRBJ1-2, with a weak D call TRBD1 (5 bases). Sequenced material: peripheral blood. The TCR sequence derives from a man aged 55 to 70 with acute or convalescent COVID-19. CDR3 sequence reads: CASSLFGASNYGYTF. CDR3 DNA: TGTGCCAGCAGCTTATTTGGGGCTTCTAACTATGGCTACACCTTC.